This T cell receptor beta chain was profiled in a study of OX40 agonist ivuxolimab in advanced cancers. Study-level information: Six ivuxolimab dose levels, 0.01 to 10 mg/kg, were given intravenously every 2 weeks. Partial responses occurred in three patients (one hepatocellular carcinoma, two cutaneous melanoma).

Repertoires were generated with immunoSEQ multiplex PCR, while TCRdb's copy carries only in-frame clones and drops some. The sample lists more than 60,000 clones; about 88% were seen once. Germline CDR1 and CDR2: SGDLS and YYNGEE. V lost 0 bases, J lost 2 bases, and 12 bases lay in between. CDR3 length: 16 amino acids. Comment on this clone: Its antigen is not known.

Regarding the study as a whole: Mean expanded clone counts were higher in CD8+ than CD4+ T cells.

The clonotype originates from an adult with an advanced solid tumor such as melanoma, head and neck, liver or kidney cancer. Sample: CD4+ or CD8+ T cells sorted from blood, taken in a trial of the OX40 agonist ivuxolimab. The genes are TRBV9 and TRBJ2-1; D gene uncertain. The CDR3 reads CASSVGGRNPYNEQFF. The CDR3 region has the DNA TGTGCCAGCAGCGTAGGAGGTAGAAACCCCTACAATGAGCAGTTCTTC.